Below are 20 T cell receptor beta chains sequenced from a single sample in a study of T cells expressing NK-cell markers. TCRdb re-called the 5' RACE reads; one entry per CDR3 protein, DNA not given. In total, the table holds 300,000 to 500,000 distinct CDR3 sequences. The sequenced material came from blood T cells: a sorted CD56 or NKG2C T cell subset, CD4+ or CD8+ T cells, or bulk PBMC T cells (not recorded which). Receptors were obtained from a woman aged 45-60 years in good health.

This chain connects TRBV4-1 to TRBJ2-1; the D gene TCRdb calls, TRBD1, cannot be checked with no DNA. This CDR3 is built from 18 residues. The germline CDR1 and CDR2 sequences are MGHRA and YSYEKL. The CDR3: CASSQVPPGQGSGNEQFF.

CDR3 residues: CASSLEVRGEQFF. This chain uses TRBV5-1 with TRBJ2-1. CDR3 length: 13 amino acids. CDR1 and CDR2 from the germline V gene are SGHRS and YFSETQ. The full variable domain, completed using reference TRBV5-1 and TRBJ2-1, is KAGVTQTPRYLIKTRGQQVTLSCSPISGHRSVSWYQQTPGQGLQFLFEYFSETQRNKGNFPGRFSGRQFSNSRSEMNVSTLELGDSALYLCASSLEVRGEQFFGPGTRLTVL.

The chain joins TRBV6-5 to TRBJ1-1. The CDR3 is 15 residues long. Germline values: CDR1 MNHEY, CDR2 SVGAGI. CDR3: CASSYSGVRNTEAFF.

The J gene is TRBJ1-1, the V gene TRBV29-1; TCRdb's D call of TRBD1 is untestable without DNA. There are 13 residues in the CDR3. Germline V gene data show CDR1 as SQVTM and CDR2 as ANQGSEA. Here the CDR3 reads CSSLTGTNTEAFF.

The rearrangement links TRBV24-1 to TRBJ2-1; as DNA is missing, the TRBD2 call by TCRdb cannot be tested. Germline V gene data show CDR1 as KGHDR and CDR2 as SFDVKD. The CDR3 has 16 amino acids. CDR3 residues: CATKLQGREKSNEQFF.

CDR3 in amino acids: CASSQEGAGVPGELFF. J is TRBJ2-2 and V is TRBV4-1; TCRdb's D call, TRBD2, is unchecked because there is no DNA. The germline gives CDR1 MGHRA, CDR2 YSYEKL. This CDR3 comprises 16 residues.

This chain joins TRBV6-1 and TRBJ1-3. Germline-derived CDR1 and CDR2 are MNHNS and SASEGT. The CDR3 spans 14 residues. The CDR3 loop reads CASTERMGMDTIYF.

V gene TRBV5-1 combines with J gene TRBJ2-1; TCRdb outputs TRBD1, but without DNA this stays unchecked. The length of the CDR3 is 15 residues. The germline CDR1 and CDR2 sequences are SGHRS and YFSETQ. The CDR3: CASSGGNPTYNEQFF.

This sequence joins TRBV5-1 and TRBJ1-2; TCRdb's assignment of TRBD1 cannot be checked, as there is no DNA. This CDR3 has 14 amino acids. Germline CDR1 reads SGHRS; CDR2 reads YFSETQ. The CDR3 sequence: CASSFQPGTYGYTF.

The V and J genes are TRBV12-3 or TRBV12-4 and TRBJ2-2; without DNA, the TCRdb call of TRBD1 cannot be checked. There are 14 residues in the CDR3. The CDR3 protein is CASIKYRGPGELFF.

The rearrangement joins TRBV30 to TRBJ1-1; absent DNA, TCRdb's TRBD1 call cannot be checked. The germline CDR1 and CDR2 sequences are GTSNPN and SVGIG (reference sequence). CDR3 length equals 13 residues. This CDR3 reads CAWTPGGYTEAFF. Drawing the rest from reference TRBV30 and TRBJ1-1, the complete variable domain is SQTIHQWPATLVQPVGSPLSLECTVEGTSNPNLYWYRQAAGRGLQLLFYSVGIGQISSEVPQNLSASRPQDRQFILSSKKLLLSDSGFYLCAWTPGGYTEAFFGQGTRLTVV.

The chain couples TRBV12-3 or TRBV12-4 to TRBJ1-2. This CDR3 is 16 amino acids long. CDR3 in amino acids: CASSSGVATGARGYTF.

The chain recombines TRBV19 with TRBJ1-2. The V gene's germline CDR1 is LNHDA and CDR2 SQIVND (reference sequence). This CDR3 has 16 residues. CDR3 in amino acids: CASSTYKRRKDYGYTF.

V usage is TRBV5-1 and J usage is TRBJ1-2; as DNA is missing, the TRBD1 call by TCRdb cannot be tested. The CDR3 contains 15 residues. Germline V gene sequence: CDR1 SGHRS, CDR2 YFSETQ. This chain's CDR3 is CASSLEITGYGGYTF. Supplemented by reference TRBV5-1 and TRBJ1-2, the full variable domain reads KAGVTQTPRYLIKTRGQQVTLSCSPISGHRSVSWYQQTPGQGLQFLFEYFSETQRNKGNFPGRFSGRQFSNSRSEMNVSTLELGDSALYLCASSLEITGYGGYTFGSGTRLTVV.

This rearrangement joins TRBV7-9 to TRBJ2-6; the TRBD1 assignment by TCRdb is unverifiable without DNA. CDR3 length: 19 residues. Germline lookup yields CDR1 SEHNR and CDR2 FQNEAQ (reference sequence). The CDR3 sequence: CASSLARGGVGSGANVLTF.

The genes are TRBV4-1 and TRBJ2-1; as DNA is missing, the TRBD1 call by TCRdb cannot be tested. The CDR3 runs 16 residues. CDR1 and CDR2 (germline): MGHRA, YSYEKL. CDR3 sequence: CASSQPTSGRNNEQFF.

The genes are TRBV2 and TRBJ2-1; TCRdb outputs TRBD2, but without DNA this stays unchecked. The length of the CDR3 is 14 residues. The germline CDR1 and CDR2 sequences are SNHLY and FYNNEI. CDR3 amino acids: CASSISLAGGQQFF.

The J gene is TRBJ1-4, the V gene TRBV5-1; TCRdb proposes TRBD1, but this gene call is untestable without DNA. The germline CDR1 and CDR2 sequences are SGHRS and YFSETQ. The CDR3 is 16 residues long. The CDR3 here is CASSLGPLSQNEKLFF.

The chain combines TRBV20-1 with TRBJ2-5; checking the TCRdb D call of TRBD2 is not possible without DNA. This CDR3 is built from 18 residues. The germline CDR1 and CDR2 sequences are DFQATT and SNEGSKA (reference sequence). The CDR3 here is CSAREWGLAGANGETQYF.

V is TRBV2 and J is TRBJ2-5; without DNA, the TCRdb call of TRBD2 cannot be checked. There are 11 residues in the CDR3. Per germline, CDR1 SNHLY and CDR2 FYNNEI. CDR3: CASGLKETQYF.